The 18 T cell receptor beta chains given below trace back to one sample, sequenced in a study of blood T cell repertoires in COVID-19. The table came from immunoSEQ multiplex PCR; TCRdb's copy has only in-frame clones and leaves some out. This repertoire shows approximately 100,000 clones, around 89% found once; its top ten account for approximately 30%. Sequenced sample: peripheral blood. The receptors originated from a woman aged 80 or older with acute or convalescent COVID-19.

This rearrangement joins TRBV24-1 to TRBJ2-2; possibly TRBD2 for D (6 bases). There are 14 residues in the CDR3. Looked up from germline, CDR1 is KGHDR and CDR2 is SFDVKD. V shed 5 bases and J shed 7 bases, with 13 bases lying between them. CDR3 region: CATSVAGRHGELFF. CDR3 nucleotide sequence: TGTGCCACCAGTGTGGCAGGGAGGCACGGGGAGCTGTTTTTT.

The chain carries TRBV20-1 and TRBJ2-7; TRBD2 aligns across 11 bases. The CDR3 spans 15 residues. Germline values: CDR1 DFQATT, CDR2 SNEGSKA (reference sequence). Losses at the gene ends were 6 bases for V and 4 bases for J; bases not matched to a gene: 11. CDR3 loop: CSASSGLAGGYEQYF. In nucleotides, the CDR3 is TGCAGTGCCAGTTCAGGGCTAGCGGGGGGATACGAGCAGTACTTC.

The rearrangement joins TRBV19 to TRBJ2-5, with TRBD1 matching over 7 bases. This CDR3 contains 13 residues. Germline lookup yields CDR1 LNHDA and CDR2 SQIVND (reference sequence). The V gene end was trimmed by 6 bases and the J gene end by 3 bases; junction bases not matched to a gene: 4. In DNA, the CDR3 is TGTGCCAGTAGGGGTCAGGGGGAAGAGACCCAGTACTTC. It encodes CASRGQGEETQYF.

The DNA for the CDR3 is TGTGCCAGTAGACGGGGGGGGAATCAGCCCCAGCATTTT. Its translation: CASRRGGNQPQHF. V gene TRBV19 combines with J gene TRBJ1-5; weak D call: TRBD1 (5 bases). The CDR3 runs to 13 residues. Germline loops: CDR1 LNHDA, CDR2 SQIVND (reference sequence). V was cut by 6 bases and J by 4 bases, with 10 bases left in between.

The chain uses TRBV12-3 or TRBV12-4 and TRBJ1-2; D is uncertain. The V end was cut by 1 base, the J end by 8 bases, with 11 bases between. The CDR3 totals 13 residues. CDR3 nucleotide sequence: TGTGCCAGCAGTTTAGGCACGTCTAGGGGCTACACCTTC. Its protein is CASSLGTSRGYTF.

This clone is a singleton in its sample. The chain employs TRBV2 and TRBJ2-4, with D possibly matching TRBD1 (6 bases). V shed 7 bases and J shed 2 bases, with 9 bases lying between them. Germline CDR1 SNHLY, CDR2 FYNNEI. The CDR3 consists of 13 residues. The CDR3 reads CASKGDTKNIQYF. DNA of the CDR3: TGTGCCAGCAAGGGGGACACCAAAAACATTCAGTACTTC.

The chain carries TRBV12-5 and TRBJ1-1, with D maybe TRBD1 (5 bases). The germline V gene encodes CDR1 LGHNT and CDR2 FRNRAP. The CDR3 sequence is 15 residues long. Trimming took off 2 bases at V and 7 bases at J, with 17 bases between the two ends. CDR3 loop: CASGLFIGHPLEAFF. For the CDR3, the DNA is TGTGCTAGTGGTTTGTTTATTGGACACCCGCTTGAAGCTTTCTTT. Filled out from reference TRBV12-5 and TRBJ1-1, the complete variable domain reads DARVTQTPRHKVTEMGQEVTMRCQPILGHNTVFWYRQTMMQGLELLAYFRNRAPLDDSGMPKDRFSAEMPDATLATLKIQPSEPRDSAVYFCASGLFIGHPLEAFFGQGTRLTVV.

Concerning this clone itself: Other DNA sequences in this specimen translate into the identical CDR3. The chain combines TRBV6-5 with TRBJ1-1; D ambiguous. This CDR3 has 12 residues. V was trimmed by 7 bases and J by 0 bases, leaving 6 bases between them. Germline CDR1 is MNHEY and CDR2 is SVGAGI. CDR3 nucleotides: TGTGCCAGCACCGGGGTGAACACTGAAGCTTTCTTT. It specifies CASTGVNTEAFF.

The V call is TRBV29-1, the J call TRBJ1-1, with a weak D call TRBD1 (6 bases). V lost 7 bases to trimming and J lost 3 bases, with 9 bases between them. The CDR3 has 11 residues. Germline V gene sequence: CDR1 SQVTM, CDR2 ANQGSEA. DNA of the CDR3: TGCAGCGGGGGACACGACACTGAAGCTTTCTTT. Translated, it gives CSGGHDTEAFF.

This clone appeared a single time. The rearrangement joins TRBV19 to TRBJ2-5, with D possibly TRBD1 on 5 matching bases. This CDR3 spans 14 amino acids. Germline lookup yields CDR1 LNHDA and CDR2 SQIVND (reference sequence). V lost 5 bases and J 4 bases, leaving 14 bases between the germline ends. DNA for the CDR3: TGTGCCAGTAGTCTCCAGGGTTTATCAGAGACCCAGTACTTC. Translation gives CASSLQGLSETQYF. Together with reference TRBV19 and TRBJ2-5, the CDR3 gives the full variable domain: DGGITQSPKYLFRKEGQNVTLSCEQNLNHDAMYWYRQDPGQGLRLIYYSQIVNDFQKGDIAEGYSVSREKKESFPLTVTSAQKNPTAFYLCASSLQGLSETQYFGPGTRLLVL.

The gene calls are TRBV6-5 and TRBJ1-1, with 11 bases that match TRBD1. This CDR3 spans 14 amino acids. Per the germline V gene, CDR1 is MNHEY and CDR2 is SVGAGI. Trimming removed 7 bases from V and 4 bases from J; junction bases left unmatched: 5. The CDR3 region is CASIRTGGGTEAFF. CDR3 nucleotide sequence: TGTGCCAGCATTCGGACAGGGGGCGGCACTGAAGCTTTCTTT.

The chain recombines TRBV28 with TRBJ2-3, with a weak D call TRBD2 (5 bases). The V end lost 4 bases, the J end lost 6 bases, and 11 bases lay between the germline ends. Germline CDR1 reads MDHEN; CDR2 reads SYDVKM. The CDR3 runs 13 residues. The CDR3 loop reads CASSWSPGDTQYF. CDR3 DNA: TGTGCCAGCAGTTGGTCCCCGGGGGATACGCAGTATTTT. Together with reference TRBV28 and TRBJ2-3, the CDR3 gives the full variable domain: DVKVTQSSRYLVKRTGEKVFLECVQDMDHENMFWYRQDPGLGLRLIYFSYDVKMKEKGDIPEGYSVSREKKERFSLILESASTNQTSMYLCASSWSPGDTQYFGPGTRLTVL.

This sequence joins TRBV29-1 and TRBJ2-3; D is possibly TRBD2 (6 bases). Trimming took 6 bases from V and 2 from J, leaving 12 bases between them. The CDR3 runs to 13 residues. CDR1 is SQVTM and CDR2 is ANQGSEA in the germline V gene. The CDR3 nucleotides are TGCAGCGTCCCCAAGGGACTCACAGATACGCAGTATTTT. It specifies CSVPKGLTDTQYF.

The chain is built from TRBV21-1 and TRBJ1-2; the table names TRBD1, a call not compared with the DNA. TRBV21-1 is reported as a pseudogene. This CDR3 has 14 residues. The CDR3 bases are TGTGCCAGCAGCAACCGACAGGACAACTATGGCTACACCTTC. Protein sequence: CASSNRQDNYGYTF.

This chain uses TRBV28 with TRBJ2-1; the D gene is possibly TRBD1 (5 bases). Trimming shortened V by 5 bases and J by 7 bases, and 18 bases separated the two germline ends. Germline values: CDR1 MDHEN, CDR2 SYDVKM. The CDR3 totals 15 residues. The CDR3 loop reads CASSAPGGAGNEQFF. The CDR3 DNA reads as TGTGCCAGCAGTGCACCGGGTGGGGCCGGTAATGAGCAGTTCTTC. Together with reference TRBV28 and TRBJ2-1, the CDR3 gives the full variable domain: DVKVTQSSRYLVKRTGEKVFLECVQDMDHENMFWYRQDPGLGLRLIYFSYDVKMKEKGDIPEGYSVSREKKERFSLILESASTNQTSMYLCASSAPGGAGNEQFFGPGTRLTVL.

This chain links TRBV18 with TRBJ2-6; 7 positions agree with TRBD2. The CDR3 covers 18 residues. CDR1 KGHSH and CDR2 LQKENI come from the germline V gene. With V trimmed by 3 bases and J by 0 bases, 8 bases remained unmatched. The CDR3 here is CASSPRGDYHSGANVLTF. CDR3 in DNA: TGTGCCAGCTCACCTAGAGGGGACTATCACTCTGGGGCCAACGTCCTGACTTTC.

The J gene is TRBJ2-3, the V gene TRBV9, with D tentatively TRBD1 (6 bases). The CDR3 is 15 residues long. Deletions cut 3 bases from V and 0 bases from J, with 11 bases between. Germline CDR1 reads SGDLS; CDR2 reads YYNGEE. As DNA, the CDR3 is TGTGCCAGCAGCGCCGGGACAACAAGCACAGATACGCAGTATTTT. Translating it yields CASSAGTTSTDTQYF.

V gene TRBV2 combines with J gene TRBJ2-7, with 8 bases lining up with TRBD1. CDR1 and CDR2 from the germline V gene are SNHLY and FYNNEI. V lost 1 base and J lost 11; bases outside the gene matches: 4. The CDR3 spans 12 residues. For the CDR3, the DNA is TGTGCCAGCAGTGAAGGGACAGGGTTGAAGTACTTC. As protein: CASSEGTGLKYF.